The present TCR beta chain was sequenced within a study of a mutant IDH1 vaccine in newly diagnosed glioma. Profiled with immunoSEQ multiplex PCR; TCRdb holds only in-frame clones, not every one. The profile shows under 40,000 clones, roughly 75% of them singletons. The time point is: week 35, safety follow-up. Doses consisted of 300 ug of mutant IDH1 20-mer peptide each, paired with topical imiquimod. Comments on this clone: Its antigen is unidentified.

The V end was cut by 6 bases, the J end by 4 bases, with 22 bases between. The CDR3 is made up of 17 amino acids. Germline V CDR1 and CDR2: LNHDA, SQIVND (reference sequence). This sample comprised PBMCs, obtained from a glioma patient whose treatment included an IDH1 peptide vaccine. This clonotype was obtained from a man in his forties with glioma. Some clones in this sample may be carry-over from other donors' samples. This rearrangement joins TRBV19 to TRBJ2-1, with D tentatively TRBD1 or TRBD2 (5 bases each). The chain's CDR3 is CASSPTIGTVGYNEQFF. The CDR3 DNA is TGTGCCAGTAGCCCGACGATCGGGACGGTGGGGTACAATGAGCAGTTCTTC.